Each of the 25 T cell receptor beta chains below was sequenced from the same sample in a study of glioma-infiltrating T cells after dendritic cell vaccination. The method was immunoSEQ multiplex PCR; TCRdb's version includes in-frame clones alone and lacks a portion of them. The sample shows around 87,000 clones, roughly four fifths of them seen only once. Time point noted: after dendritic cell vaccination, including at tumor progression/relapse. The input for sequencing was blood, taken after dendritic cell vaccination. The receptors were sampled from a human donor with glioblastoma.

The chain recombines TRBV7-2 with TRBJ2-1, with 7 bases matching TRBD1. V was pared by 6 bases and J by 3 bases, with 11 bases of the junction left unmatched. Germline V gives CDR1 SGHTA, CDR2 FQGNSA. The CDR3 loop spans 16 amino acids. The CDR3 loop is CASRLTRDRIYNEQFF. The CDR3 DNA follows: TGTGCCAGCAGACTGACCCGGGACAGAATCTACAATGAGCAGTTCTTC. The full variable domain, in which reference TRBV7-2 and TRBJ2-1 provide the parts outside the CDR3, is GAGVSQSPSNKVTEKGKDVELRCDPISGHTALYWYRQSLGQGLEFLIYFQGNSAPDKSGLPSDRFSAERTGGSVSTLTIQRTQQEDSAVYLCASRLTRDRIYNEQFFGPGTRLTVL.

This clone was detected many times. V is TRBV6-1 and J is TRBJ1-1; no clear D gene. Per the germline V gene, CDR1 is MNHNS and CDR2 is SASEGT. V was clipped by 4 bases and J by 1 base, with 13 bases between them. This CDR3 contains 15 residues. Here the CDR3 reads CASSGNSLQNTEAFF. DNA of the CDR3: TGTGCCAGCAGTGGCAACAGCCTCCAGAACACTGAAGCTTTCTTT.

This rearrangement joins TRBV5-1 to TRBJ2-5; 8 bases map to TRBD2. The CDR3 extends over 15 amino acids. Per germline, CDR1 SGHRS and CDR2 YFSETQ. V gave up 5 bases and J gave up 1 base; unmatched junction bases: 7. This CDR3 is CASSRGGRVQETQYF. For the CDR3, the DNA is TGCGCCAGCAGTCGGGGGGGGCGCGTCCAAGAGACCCAGTACTTC.

This chain connects TRBV6-5 to TRBJ2-7; possibly TRBD2 for D (7 bases). V dropped 9 bases and J dropped 3 bases, with 18 bases sitting between them. The CDR3 contains 14 residues. Germline assignment: CDR1 MNHEY and CDR2 SVGAGI. The CDR3 bases are TGTGCCAGTGCACGCGGGGGCTGGATCTACGAGCAGTACTTC. This encodes CASARGGWIYEQYF.

The chain carries TRBV5-1 and TRBJ1-1; TRBD1 matches at 9 bases. Looked up from germline, CDR1 is SGHRS and CDR2 is YFSETQ. The J segment lost 6 bases and the V segment lost 0 bases, leaving 6 bases of the junction unmatched. The CDR3 consists of 15 residues. CDR3 amino acids: CASSLVRTGDAEAFF. For the CDR3, the DNA is TGCGCCAGCAGCTTGGTGCGGACAGGGGACGCTGAAGCTTTCTTT.

The chain carries TRBV10-3 and TRBJ2-1, with 16 bases identical to TRBD2. Per germline, CDR1 ENHRY and CDR2 SYGVKD. After removal of 6 bases from V and 2 bases from J, the junction contained 4 bases not matched to a gene. The CDR3 totals 17 residues. The DNA of the CDR3 is TGTGCCATCAGGGGGACTAGCGGGGGGGCTACCTACAATGAGCAGTTCTTC. This translates into CAIRGTSGGATYNEQFF.

The chain employs TRBV5-1 and TRBJ2-5; possible D gene TRBD1, 5 bases. Germline V gives CDR1 SGHRS, CDR2 YFSETQ. The CDR3 has 15 amino acids. V was trimmed by 2 bases and J by 2 bases, leaving 13 bases between them. CDR3 sequence reads: CASSLYRQKQETQYF. The CDR3, as DNA: TGCGCCAGCAGCTTATACAGGCAAAAACAAGAGACCCAGTACTTC.

CDR3 sequence: CSSSDKDYTF. CDR3 sequence (DNA): TGCAGCTCCAGTGACAAAGACTACACCTTC. V usage is TRBV29-1 and J usage is TRBJ1-2; D gene ambiguous. CDR3 length equals 10 residues. The V end was cut by 8 bases, the J end by 10 bases, with 14 bases between. The V gene's germline CDR1 is SQVTM and CDR2 ANQGSEA.

The CDR3 coding sequence is TGTGCCAGCAGTGAAGACGGGGGGGGTCAGCCCCAGCATTTT. Protein sequence: CASSEDGGGQPQHF. The chain uses TRBV6-1 and TRBJ1-5, with a weak D call TRBD1 (5 bases). V was trimmed by 1 base and J by 6 bases, leaving 10 bases between them. Germline CDR1 is MNHNS and CDR2 is SASEGT. The CDR3 consists of 14 residues.

This rearrangement joins TRBV7-6 to TRBJ2-1; 12 nucleotides line up with TRBD1. This CDR3 region has 17 residues. Germline CDR1 SGHVS, CDR2 FNYEAQ. V gave up 5 bases and J gave up 9 bases; unmatched junction bases: 14. The CDR3 region is CASSVKPGQGAGGEQFF. DNA for the CDR3: TGTGCCAGCAGCGTCAAACCGGGACAGGGGGCCGGGGGTGAGCAGTTCTTC.

The count of this clone is one. The chain carries TRBV6-1 and TRBJ2-5; D is unresolved. Matching the DNA end better, TRBJ2-7 makes the J call doubtful. CDR1 and CDR2 (germline): MNHNS, SASEGT. The CDR3 is made up of 15 amino acids. CDR3 loop: CASSEARHSSYEQYF. CDR3 bases: TGTGCCAGCAGTGAAGCGCGCCACAGCTCCTACGAGCAGTACTTC.

The chain employs TRBV27 and TRBJ2-1, with TRBD1 matching over 9 bases. The CDR3 runs 14 residues. V lost 5 bases, J lost 8 bases, and 7 bases stayed unmatched. In germline, CDR1 is MNHEY, CDR2 SMNVEV (reference sequence). The CDR3 nucleotides are TGTGCCAGCAGTCCCTCTTGGGACAGGGATGAGCAGTTCTTC. It yields the protein CASSPSWDRDEQFF.

The rearrangement uses TRBV7-2 and TRBJ2-3; D not resolved. Germline V gene sequence: CDR1 SGHTA, CDR2 FQGNSA. The V gene lost 3 bases and the J gene lost 1 base, with 8 bases spanning the gap. This CDR3 spans 14 amino acids. The CDR3 region has the DNA TGTGCCAGCAGCTTCAGGTCCGGCACAGATACGCAGTATTTT. Encoded protein: CASSFRSGTDTQYF.

This chain links TRBV30 with TRBJ1-1, with D hard to call. The germline CDR1 and CDR2 sequences are GTSNPN and SVGIG (reference sequence). The CDR3 spans 14 residues. V lost 4 bases to trimming and J lost 2 bases, with 14 bases between them. The CDR3 is CAWTLDQVNTEAFF. The DNA of the CDR3 is TGTGCCTGGACCCTAGACCAAGTAAACACTGAAGCTTTCTTT.

V and J are TRBV5-1 and TRBJ2-1; 7 bases fit TRBD2. CDR3 length equals 16 residues. Germline V gene lookup returns CDR1 SGHRS and CDR2 YFSETQ. Losses at the gene ends were 5 bases for V and 7 bases for J; bases not matched to a gene: 15. This CDR3 is CASRPTGGEGLNEQFF. DNA of the CDR3: TGCGCCAGCAGACCGACCGGCGGGGAGGGTTTGAATGAGCAGTTCTTC.

V is TRBV6-1 and J is TRBJ1-5, with D unresolved. Looked up from germline, CDR1 is MNHNS and CDR2 is SASEGT. This CDR3 has 13 residues. Trimming removed 0 bases at V and 7 bases at J, with 7 bases between. CDR3 region: CASSEAAGQPQHF. The CDR3 bases are TGTGCCAGCAGTGAAGCTGCGGGCCAGCCCCAGCATTTT.

This sequence joins TRBV4-2 and TRBJ2-2, with 12 bases that match TRBD2. V trimming: 0 bases; J trimming: 5 bases; junction bases outside the gene matches: 10. Germline CDR1 is LGHNA and CDR2 is YNFKEQ. This CDR3 is 19 amino acids long. The CDR3 protein is CASSQDRLAGGQDTGELFF. CDR3 coding DNA: TGTGCCAGCAGCCAAGATCGCCTAGCGGGGGGGCAGGATACCGGGGAGCTGTTTTTT.

The chain is built from TRBV2 and TRBJ2-6; D call uncertain. Germline CDR1 and CDR2: SNHLY and FYNNEI. The CDR3 loop spans 17 amino acids. Trimming stripped 2 bases from V and 4 bases from J, with 15 bases between. The CDR3 reads CASSERGLLWGANVLTF. The CDR3 nucleotides are TGTGCCAGCAGTGAACGTGGCTTGCTCTGGGGGGCCAACGTCCTGACTTTC.

The chain recombines TRBV7-3 with TRBJ2-3; D is uncertain. The CDR3 is made up of 14 amino acids. The germline CDR1 and CDR2 sequences are SGHTA and FQGTGA. Trimming cost V 4 bases and J 1 base, with 9 bases left between them. The DNA of the CDR3 is TGTGCCAGCAGCTCCTTGGTAGGCACAGATACGCAGTATTTT. Its protein is CASSSLVGTDTQYF.

This chain joins TRBV5-6 and TRBJ2-5, with 12 bases lining up with TRBD2. This CDR3 has 18 residues. Per the germline V gene, CDR1 is SGHDT and CDR2 is YYEEEE. V shed 1 base, J shed 2 bases, and the junction held 9 bases outside the gene matches. The CDR3 is CASSLLTSGGYSQETQYF. The DNA of the CDR3 is TGTGCCAGCAGCTTGCTTACTAGCGGGGGGTACAGTCAAGAGACCCAGTACTTC.

The rearrangement links TRBV19 to TRBJ1-5; D possibly corresponds to TRBD1 (5 bases). The germline V gene has CDR1 LNHDA and CDR2 SQIVND (reference sequence). The germline V and J ends were trimmed by 6 bases and 6 bases, with 18 bases remaining between them. The CDR3 sequence is 15 residues long. The CDR3 is CASRRGGGRGQPQHF. In nucleotides, the CDR3 is TGTGCCAGTAGGCGCGGTGGGGGGAGAGGTCAGCCCCAGCATTTT.

This chain uses TRBV4-1 with TRBJ2-7, with 11 bases identical to TRBD2. J gave up 3 bases and V 4 bases, and 2 bases lay outside the gene matches. Germline V gene lookup returns CDR1 MGHRA and CDR2 YSYEKL. CDR3 size: 14 residues. The CDR3 region is CASSPGTSGYEQYF. CDR3 nucleotides: TGCGCCAGCAGCCCCGGGACTAGCGGCTACGAGCAGTACTTC.

The CDR3 sequence is CATRVAGSDTQYF. The CDR3, as DNA: TGTGCCACCAGGGTTGCGGGTTCGGATACGCAGTATTTT. The rearrangement links TRBV15 to TRBJ2-3; a weak D match, TRBD2 (5 bases). Germline CDR1 and CDR2: LNHNV and YYDKDF (reference sequence). The ends were cut back, 6 bases at V and 6 bases at J, with 13 bases in the middle. The CDR3 sequence is 13 residues long.

This sequence joins TRBV15 and TRBJ2-5; the D gene is possibly TRBD1 (6 bases). Germline values: CDR1 LNHNV, CDR2 YYDKDF (reference sequence). This CDR3 contains 14 residues. The V end was cut by 1 base, the J end by 3 bases, with 9 bases between. This chain's CDR3 is CATSRVQGKETQYF. The CDR3 DNA follows: TGTGCCACCAGCAGAGTACAGGGAAAAGAGACCCAGTACTTC.

The gene calls are TRBV29-1 and TRBJ1-3; TRBD1 matches at 8 bases. Germline trimming cut 1 base from V and 3 bases from J; bases unmatched to any gene: 2. Germline assignment: CDR1 SQVTM and CDR2 ANQGSEA. This CDR3 spans 14 amino acids. The CDR3 loop is CSVEGDRGGNTIYF. DNA for the CDR3: TGCAGCGTTGAAGGAGACAGGGGTGGAAACACCATATATTTT.